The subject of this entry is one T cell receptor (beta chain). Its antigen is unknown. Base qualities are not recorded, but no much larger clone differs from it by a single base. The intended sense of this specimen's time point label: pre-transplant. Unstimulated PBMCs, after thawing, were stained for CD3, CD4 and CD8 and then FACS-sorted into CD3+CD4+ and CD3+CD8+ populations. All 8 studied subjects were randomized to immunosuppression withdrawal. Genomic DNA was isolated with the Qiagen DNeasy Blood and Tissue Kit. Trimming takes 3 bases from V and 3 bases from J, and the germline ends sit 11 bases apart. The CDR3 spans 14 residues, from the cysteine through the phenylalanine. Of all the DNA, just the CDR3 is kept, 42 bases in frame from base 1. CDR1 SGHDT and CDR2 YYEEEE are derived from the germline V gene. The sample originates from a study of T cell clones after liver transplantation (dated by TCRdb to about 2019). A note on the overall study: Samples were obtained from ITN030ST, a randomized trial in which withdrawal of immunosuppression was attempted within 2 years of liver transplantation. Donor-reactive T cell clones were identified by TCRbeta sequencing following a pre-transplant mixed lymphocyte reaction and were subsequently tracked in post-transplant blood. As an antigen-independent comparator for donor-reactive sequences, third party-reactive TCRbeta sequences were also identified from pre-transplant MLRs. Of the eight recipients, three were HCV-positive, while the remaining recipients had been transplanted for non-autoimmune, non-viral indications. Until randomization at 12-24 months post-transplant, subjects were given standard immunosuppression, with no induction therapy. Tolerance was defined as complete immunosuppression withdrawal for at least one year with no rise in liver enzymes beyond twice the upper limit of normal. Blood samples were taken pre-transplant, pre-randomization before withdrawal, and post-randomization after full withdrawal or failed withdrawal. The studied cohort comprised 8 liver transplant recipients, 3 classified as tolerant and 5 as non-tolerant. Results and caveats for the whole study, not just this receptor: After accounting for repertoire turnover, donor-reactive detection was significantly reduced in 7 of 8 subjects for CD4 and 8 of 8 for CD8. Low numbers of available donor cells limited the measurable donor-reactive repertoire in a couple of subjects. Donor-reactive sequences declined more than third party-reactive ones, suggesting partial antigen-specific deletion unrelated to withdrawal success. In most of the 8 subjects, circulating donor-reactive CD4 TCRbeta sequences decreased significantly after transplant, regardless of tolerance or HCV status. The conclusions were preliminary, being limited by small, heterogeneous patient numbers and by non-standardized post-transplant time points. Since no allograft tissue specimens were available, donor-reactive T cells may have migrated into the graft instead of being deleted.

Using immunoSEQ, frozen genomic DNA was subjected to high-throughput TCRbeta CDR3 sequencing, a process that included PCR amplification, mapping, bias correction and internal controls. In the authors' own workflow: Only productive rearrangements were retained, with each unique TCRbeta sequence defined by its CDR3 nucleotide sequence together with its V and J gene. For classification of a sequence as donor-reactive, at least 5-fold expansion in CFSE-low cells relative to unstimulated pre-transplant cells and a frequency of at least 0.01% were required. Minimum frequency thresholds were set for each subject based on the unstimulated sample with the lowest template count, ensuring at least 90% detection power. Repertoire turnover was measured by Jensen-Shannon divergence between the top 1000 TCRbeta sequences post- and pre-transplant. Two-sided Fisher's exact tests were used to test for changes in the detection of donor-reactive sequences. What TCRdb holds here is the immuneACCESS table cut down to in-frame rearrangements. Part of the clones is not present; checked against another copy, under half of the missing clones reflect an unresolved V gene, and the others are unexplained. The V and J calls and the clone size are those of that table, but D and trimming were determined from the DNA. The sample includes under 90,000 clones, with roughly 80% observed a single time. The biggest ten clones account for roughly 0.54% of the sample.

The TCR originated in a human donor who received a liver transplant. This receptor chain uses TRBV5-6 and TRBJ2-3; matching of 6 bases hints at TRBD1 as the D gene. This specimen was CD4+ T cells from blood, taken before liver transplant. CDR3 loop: CASSSGQQTDTQYF. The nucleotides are TGTGCCAGCAGCTCCGGACAGCAAACAGATACGCAGTATTTT.